This T cell receptor (beta chain) was identified in a study of blood T cell repertoires in COVID-19. Germline V gene data show CDR1 as MNHEY and CDR2 as SMNVEV (reference sequence). CDR3 length: 15 amino acids. V was trimmed by 6 bases and J by 7 bases, leaving 19 bases between them. The table came from immunoSEQ multiplex PCR; TCRdb's copy has only in-frame clones and leaves some out. Found here are around 150,000 clones, roughly 87% of them singletons; the top ten hold about 4.2%. The chain uses TRBV27 and TRBJ1-3; D may be TRBD1 (6 bases). The receptor was isolated from a woman aged 55-75 years with active or convalescent COVID-19. The sequencing sample was made of peripheral blood. Here the CDR3 reads CASRDLQGGKNTIYF. For the CDR3, the DNA is TGTGCCAGCAGAGATTTACAGGGCGGCAAGAACACCATATATTTT.